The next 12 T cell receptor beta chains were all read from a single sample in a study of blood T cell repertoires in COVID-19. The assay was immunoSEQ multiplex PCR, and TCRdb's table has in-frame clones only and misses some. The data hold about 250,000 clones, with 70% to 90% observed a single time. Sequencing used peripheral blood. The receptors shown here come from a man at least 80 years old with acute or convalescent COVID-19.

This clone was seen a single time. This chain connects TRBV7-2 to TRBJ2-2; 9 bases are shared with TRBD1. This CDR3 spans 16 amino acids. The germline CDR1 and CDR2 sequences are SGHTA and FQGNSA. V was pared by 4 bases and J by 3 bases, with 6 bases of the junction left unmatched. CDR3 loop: CASSSQTGGYTGELFF. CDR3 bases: TGTGCCAGCAGCTCCCAGACAGGGGGATACACCGGGGAGCTGTTTTTT.

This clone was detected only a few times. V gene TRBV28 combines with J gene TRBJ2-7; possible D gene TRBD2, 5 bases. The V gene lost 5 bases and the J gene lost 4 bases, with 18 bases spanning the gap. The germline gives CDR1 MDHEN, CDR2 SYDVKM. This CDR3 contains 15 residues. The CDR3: CASSPSGLPKYEQYF. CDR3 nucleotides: TGTGCCAGCAGTCCCTCCGGACTGCCAAAGTACGAGCAGTACTTC.

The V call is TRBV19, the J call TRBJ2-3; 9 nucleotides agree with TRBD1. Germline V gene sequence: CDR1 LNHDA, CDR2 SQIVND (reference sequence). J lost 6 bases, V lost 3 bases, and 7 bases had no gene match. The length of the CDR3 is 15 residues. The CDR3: CASSIRDRAGDTQYF. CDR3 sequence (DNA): TGTGCCAGTAGTATTAGGGACAGGGCAGGGGATACGCAGTATTTT.

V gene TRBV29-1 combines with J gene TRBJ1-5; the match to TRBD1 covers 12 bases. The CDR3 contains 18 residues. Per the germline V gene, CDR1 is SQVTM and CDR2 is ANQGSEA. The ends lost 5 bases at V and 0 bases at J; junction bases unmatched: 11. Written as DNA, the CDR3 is TGCAGCGTTCAATTAGGGACAGGGGGCGTCTTTAGCAATCAGCCCCAGCATTTT. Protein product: CSVQLGTGGVFSNQPQHF.

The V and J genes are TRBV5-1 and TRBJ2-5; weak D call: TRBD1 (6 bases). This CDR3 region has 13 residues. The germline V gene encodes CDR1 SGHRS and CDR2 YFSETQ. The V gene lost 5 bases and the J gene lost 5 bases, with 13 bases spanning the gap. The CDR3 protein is CASRLTGQETQYF. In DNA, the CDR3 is TGCGCCAGCAGGTTGACAGGTCAGGAGACCCAGTACTTC.

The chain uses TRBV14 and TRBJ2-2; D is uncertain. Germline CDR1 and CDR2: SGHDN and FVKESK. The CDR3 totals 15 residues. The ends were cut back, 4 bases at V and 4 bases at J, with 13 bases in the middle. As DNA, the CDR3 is TGTGCCAGCAGCCGAACGGGTGTGGTCACCGGGGAGCTGTTTTTT. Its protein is CASSRTGVVTGELFF.

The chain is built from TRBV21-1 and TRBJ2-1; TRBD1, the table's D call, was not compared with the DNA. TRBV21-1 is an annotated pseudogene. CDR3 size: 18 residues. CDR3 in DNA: TGTGCCAGCAGCAAGGGCAGGGCGAACGTTGTCGATTACAATGAGCAGTTCTTC. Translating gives CASSKGRANVVDYNEQFF.

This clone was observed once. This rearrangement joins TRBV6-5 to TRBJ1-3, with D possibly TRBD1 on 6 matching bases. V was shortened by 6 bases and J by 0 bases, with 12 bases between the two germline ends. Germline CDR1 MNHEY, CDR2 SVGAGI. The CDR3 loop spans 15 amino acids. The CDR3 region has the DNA TGTGCCAGCAGAACGGGAGGGGGCTCTGGAAACACCATATATTTT. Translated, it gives CASRTGGGSGNTIYF.

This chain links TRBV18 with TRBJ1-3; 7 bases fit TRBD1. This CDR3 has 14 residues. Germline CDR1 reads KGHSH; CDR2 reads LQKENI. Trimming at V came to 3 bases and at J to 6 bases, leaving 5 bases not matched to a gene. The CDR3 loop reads CASSPETGINTIYF. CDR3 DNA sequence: TGTGCCAGCTCACCCGAGACAGGGATAAACACCATATATTTT. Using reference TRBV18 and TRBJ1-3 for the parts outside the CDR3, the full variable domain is NAGVMQNPRHLVRRRGQEARLRCSPMKGHSHVYWYRQLPEEGLKFMVYLQKENIIDESGMPKERFSAEFPKEGPSILRIQQVVRGDSAAYFCASSPETGINTIYFGEGSWLTVV.

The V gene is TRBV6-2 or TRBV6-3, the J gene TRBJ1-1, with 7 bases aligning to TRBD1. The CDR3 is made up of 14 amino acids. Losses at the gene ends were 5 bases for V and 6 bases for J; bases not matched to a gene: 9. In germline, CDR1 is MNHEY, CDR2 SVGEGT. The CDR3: CASSGDRVAAEAFF. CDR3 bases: TGTGCCAGCAGTGGTGACAGGGTGGCAGCTGAAGCTTTCTTT.

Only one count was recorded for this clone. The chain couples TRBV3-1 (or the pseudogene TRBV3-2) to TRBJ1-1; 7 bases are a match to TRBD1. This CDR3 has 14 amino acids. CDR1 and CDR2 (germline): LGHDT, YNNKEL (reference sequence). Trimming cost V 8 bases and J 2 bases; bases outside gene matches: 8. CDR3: CASGTLGGNTEAFF. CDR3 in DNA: TGTGCCAGCGGGACTCTAGGGGGCAACACTGAAGCTTTCTTT.

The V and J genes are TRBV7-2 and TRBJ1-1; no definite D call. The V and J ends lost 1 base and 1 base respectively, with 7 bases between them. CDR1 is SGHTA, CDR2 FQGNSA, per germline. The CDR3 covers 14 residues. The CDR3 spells CASSLGRPNTEAFF. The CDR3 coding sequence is TGTGCCAGCAGCTTAGGCAGGCCGAACACTGAAGCTTTCTTT. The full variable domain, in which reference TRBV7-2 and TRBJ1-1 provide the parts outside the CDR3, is GAGVSQSPSNKVTEKGKDVELRCDPISGHTALYWYRQSLGQGLEFLIYFQGNSAPDKSGLPSDRFSAERTGGSVSTLTIQRTQQEDSAVYLCASSLGRPNTEAFFGQGTRLTVV.